This TCR beta chain emerged from a study of T cell responses to AZD1222 COVID-19 vaccine. As for this clone: Its antigen is unidentified.

The table came from immunoSEQ multiplex PCR; TCRdb's copy has only in-frame clones and leaves some out. The repertoire consists of about 70,000 clones, with 84% occurring once and the leading ten covering 8% to 10%. CDR1 and CDR2 from the germline V gene are MNHEY and SMNVEV (reference sequence). The CDR3 covers 14 residues. Trimming took off 7 bases at V and 4 bases at J, with 16 bases between the two ends. Broader study findings: The reported proportion of spike-specific TCRs targeting unmutated variant regions was nearly half.

The V call is TRBV27, the J call TRBJ1-1; D not certain. This material consisted of peripheral blood, taken on day 0 of AZD1222 vaccination. This sequence was found in an adult in good health. The CDR3 nucleotides read TGTGCCAGCACCCAGTCCCCACAGACCACTGAAGCTTTCTTT. It translates to CASTQSPQTTEAFF.